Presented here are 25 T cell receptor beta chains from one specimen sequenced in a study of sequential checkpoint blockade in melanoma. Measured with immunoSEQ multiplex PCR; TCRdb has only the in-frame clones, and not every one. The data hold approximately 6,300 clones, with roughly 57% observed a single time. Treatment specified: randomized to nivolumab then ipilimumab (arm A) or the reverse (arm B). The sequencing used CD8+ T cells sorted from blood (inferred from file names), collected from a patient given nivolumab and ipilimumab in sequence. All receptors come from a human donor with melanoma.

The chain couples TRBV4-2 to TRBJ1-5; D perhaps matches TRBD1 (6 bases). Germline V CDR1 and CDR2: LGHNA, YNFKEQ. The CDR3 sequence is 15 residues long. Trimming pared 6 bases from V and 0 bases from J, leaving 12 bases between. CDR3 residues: CASRPGHNSNQPQHF. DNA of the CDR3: TGTGCCAGCAGACCGGGACATAATAGCAATCAGCCCCAGCATTTT.

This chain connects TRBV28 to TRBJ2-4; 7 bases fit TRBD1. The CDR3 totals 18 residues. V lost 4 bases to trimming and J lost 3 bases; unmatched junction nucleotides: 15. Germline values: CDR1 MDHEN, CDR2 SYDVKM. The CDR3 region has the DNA TGTGCCAGCAGTTCAACCCGAGAAACAGGGGCTCGCAAAAACATTCAGTACTTC. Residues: CASSSTRETGARKNIQYF.

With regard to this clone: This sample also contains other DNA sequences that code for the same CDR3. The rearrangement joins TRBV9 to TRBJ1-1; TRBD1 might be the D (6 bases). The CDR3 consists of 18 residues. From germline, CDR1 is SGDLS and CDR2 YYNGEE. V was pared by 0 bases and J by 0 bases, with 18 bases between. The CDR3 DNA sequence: TGTGCCAGCAGCGTAGCTGCTGACAGGAGTGGGATGAACACTGAAGCTTTCTTT. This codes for CASSVAADRSGMNTEAFF.

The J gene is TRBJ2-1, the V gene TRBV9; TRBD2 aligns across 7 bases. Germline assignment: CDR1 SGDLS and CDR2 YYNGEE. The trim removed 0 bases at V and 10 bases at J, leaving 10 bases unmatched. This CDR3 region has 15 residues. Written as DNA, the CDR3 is TGTGCCAGCAGCGTAGGGCCAGCGGGGACCCGGGAGCAGTTCTTC. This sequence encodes CASSVGPAGTREQFF.

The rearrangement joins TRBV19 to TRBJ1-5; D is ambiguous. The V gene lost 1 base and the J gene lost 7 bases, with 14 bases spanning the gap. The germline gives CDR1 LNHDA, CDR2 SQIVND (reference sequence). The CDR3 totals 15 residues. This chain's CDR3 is CASSIVGGGLQPQHF. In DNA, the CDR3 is TGTGCCAGTAGTATAGTTGGAGGAGGGTTGCAGCCCCAGCATTTT.

Here the CDR3 reads CAIAQGLNTEAFF. DNA of the CDR3: TGTGCCATTGCACAGGGGCTGAACACTGAAGCTTTCTTT. The gene calls are TRBV10-3 and TRBJ1-1; 7 bases agree with TRBD1. This CDR3 spans 13 amino acids. CDR1 is ENHRY, CDR2 SYGVKD, per germline. With V trimmed by 9 bases and J by 0 bases, 4 bases remained unmatched.

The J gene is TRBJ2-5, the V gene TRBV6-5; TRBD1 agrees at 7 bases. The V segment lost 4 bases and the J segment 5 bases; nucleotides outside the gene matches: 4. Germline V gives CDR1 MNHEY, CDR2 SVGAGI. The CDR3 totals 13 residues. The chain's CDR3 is CASSWGTAETQYF. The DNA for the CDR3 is TGTGCCAGCAGTTGGGGGACAGCTGAGACCCAGTACTTC.

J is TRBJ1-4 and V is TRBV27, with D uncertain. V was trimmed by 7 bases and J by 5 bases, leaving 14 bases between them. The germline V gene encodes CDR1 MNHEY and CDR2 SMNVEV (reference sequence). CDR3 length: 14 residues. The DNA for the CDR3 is TGTGCCAGCACCACGGACGGCGGGAATGAAAAACTGTTTTTT. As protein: CASTTDGGNEKLFF.

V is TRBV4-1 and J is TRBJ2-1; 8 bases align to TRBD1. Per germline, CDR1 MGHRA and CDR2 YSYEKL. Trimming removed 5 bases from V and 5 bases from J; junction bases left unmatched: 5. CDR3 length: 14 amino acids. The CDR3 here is CASSSRTGHNEQFF. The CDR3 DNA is TGCGCCAGCAGCTCCCGGACAGGGCACAATGAGCAGTTCTTC.

The CDR3 loop is CASSPGTSSSYNEQFF. DNA of the CDR3: TGTGCCAGCAGCCCCGGGACTAGCAGTTCCTACAATGAGCAGTTCTTC. This rearrangement joins TRBV7-9 to TRBJ2-1; 9 nucleotides agree with TRBD2. The CDR3 is made up of 16 amino acids. Germline assignment: CDR1 SEHNR and CDR2 FQNEAQ (reference sequence). Trimming at V came to 5 bases and at J to 1 base, leaving 6 bases not matched to a gene. Full variable domain (remainder filled in from reference TRBV7-9 and TRBJ2-1): DTGVSQNPRHKITKRGQNVTFRCDPISEHNRLYWYRQTLGQGPEFLTYFQNEAQLEKSRLLSDRFSAERPKGSFSTLEIQRTEQGDSAMYLCASSPGTSSSYNEQFFGPGTRLTVL.

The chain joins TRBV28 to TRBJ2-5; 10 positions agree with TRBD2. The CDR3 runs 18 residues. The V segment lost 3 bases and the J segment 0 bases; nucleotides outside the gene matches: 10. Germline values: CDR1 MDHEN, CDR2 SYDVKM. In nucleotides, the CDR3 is TGTGCCAGCAGTTTTTTCAACGGACTAGCGGAGAACCAAGAGACCCAGTACTTC. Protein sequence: CASSFFNGLAENQETQYF.

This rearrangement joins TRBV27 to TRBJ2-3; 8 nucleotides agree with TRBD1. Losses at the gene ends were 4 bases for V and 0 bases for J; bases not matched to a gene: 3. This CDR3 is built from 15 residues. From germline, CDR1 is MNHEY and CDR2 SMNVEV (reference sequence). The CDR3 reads CASSSRGLSTDTQYF. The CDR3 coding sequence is TGTGCCAGCAGTTCCAGGGGGCTAAGCACAGATACGCAGTATTTT.

The CDR3 loop reads CATASDRSGANVLTF. The CDR3 nucleotides are TGTGCCACAGCAAGCGACAGATCCGGGGCCAACGTCCTGACTTTC. The V call is TRBV15, the J call TRBJ2-6; the D gene is possibly TRBD1 (5 bases). V dropped 9 bases and J dropped 4 bases, with 16 bases sitting between them. The CDR3 covers 15 residues. The germline V gene encodes CDR1 LNHNV and CDR2 YYDKDF (reference sequence).

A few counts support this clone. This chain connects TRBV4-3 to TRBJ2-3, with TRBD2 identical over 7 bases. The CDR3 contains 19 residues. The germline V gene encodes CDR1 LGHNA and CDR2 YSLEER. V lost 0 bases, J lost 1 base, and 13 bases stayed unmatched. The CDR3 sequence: CASSQDYPSGMPRTDTQYF. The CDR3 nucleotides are TGCGCCAGCAGCCAAGATTATCCTAGCGGAATGCCTCGCACAGATACGCAGTATTTT.

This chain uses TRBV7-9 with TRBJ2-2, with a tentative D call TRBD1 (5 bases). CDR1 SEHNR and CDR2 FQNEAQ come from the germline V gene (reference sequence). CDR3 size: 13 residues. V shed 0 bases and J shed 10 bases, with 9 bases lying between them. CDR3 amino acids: CASSLATATELFF. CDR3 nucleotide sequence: TGTGCCAGCAGCTTAGCGACAGCCACGGAGCTGTTTTTT. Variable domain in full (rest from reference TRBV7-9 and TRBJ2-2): DTGVSQNPRHKITKRGQNVTFRCDPISEHNRLYWYRQTLGQGPEFLTYFQNEAQLEKSRLLSDRFSAERPKGSFSTLEIQRTEQGDSAMYLCASSLATATELFFGEGSRLTVL.

The CDR3 here is CASSLQGYEQFF. Here the CDR3 DNA reads TGCGCCAGCAGCCTACAGGGGTACGAGCAGTTCTTC. The chain is built from TRBV4-3 and TRBJ2-1, with TRBD1 identical over 7 bases. The junction had 4 bases not matched to a gene; V was cut back by 4 bases and J by 10 bases. CDR1 and CDR2 (germline): LGHNA, YSLEER. This CDR3 comprises 12 residues.

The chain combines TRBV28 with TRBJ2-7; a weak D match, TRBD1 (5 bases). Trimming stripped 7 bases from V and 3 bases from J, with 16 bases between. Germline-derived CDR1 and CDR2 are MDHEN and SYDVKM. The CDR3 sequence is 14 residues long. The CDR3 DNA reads TGTGCCAGCAAGCAGGGCTATAATCGCTACGAGCAGTACTTC. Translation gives CASKQGYNRYEQYF.

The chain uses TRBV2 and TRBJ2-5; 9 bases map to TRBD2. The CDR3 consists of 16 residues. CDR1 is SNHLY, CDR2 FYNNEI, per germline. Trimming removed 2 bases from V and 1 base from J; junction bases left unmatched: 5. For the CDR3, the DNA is TGTGCCAGCAGTGAACCCCTAGCGGGATTCCAAGAGACCCAGTACTTC. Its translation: CASSEPLAGFQETQYF.

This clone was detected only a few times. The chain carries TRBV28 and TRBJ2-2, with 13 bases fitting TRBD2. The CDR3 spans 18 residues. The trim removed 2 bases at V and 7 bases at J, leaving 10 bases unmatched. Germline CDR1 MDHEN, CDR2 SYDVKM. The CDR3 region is CASSLRLLAGGPGGELFF. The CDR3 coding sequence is TGTGCCAGCAGTTTACGATTACTAGCGGGAGGGCCCGGCGGGGAGCTGTTTTTT.

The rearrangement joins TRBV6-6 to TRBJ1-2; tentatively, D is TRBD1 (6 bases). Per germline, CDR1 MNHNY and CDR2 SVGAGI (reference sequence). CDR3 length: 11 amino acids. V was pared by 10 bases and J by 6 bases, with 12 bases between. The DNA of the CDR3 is TGTGCCACCGACCAGGGGAATGGCTACACCTTC. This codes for CATDQGNGYTF.

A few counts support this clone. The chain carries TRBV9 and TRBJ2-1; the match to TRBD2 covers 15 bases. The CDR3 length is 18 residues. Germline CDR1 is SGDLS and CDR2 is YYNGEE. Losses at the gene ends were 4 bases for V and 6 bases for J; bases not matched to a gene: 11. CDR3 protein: CASSIRTSGGARRNEQFF. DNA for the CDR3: TGTGCCAGCAGCATCAGGACTAGCGGGGGGGCACGCCGCAATGAGCAGTTCTTC.

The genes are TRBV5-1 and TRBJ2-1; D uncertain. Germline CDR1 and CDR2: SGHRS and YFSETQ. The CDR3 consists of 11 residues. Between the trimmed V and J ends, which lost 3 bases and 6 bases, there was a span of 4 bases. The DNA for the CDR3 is TGCGCCAGCAGCTCGGGCAATGAGCAGTTCTTC. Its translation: CASSSGNEQFF.

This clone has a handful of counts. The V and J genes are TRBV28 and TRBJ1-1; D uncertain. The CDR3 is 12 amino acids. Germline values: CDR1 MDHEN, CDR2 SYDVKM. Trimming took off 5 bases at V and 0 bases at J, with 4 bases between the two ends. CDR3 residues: CASSTVNTEAFF. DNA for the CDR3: TGTGCCAGCAGTACAGTGAACACTGAAGCTTTCTTT.

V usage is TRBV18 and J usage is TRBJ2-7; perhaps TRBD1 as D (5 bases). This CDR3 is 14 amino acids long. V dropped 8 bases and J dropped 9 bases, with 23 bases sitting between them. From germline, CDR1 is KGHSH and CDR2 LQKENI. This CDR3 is CASQPPQGSGRQYF. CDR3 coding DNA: TGTGCCAGCCAACCACCCCAGGGTAGTGGAAGGCAGTACTTC.

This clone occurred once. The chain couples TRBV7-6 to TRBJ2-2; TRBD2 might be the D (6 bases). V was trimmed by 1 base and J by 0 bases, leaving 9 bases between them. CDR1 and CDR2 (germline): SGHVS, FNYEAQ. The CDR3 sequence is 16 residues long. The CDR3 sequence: CASSLVGGANTGELFF. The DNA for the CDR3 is TGTGCCAGCAGCTTAGTGGGGGGAGCGAACACCGGGGAGCTGTTTTTT. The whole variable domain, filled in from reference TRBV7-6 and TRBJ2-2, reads GAGVSQSPRYKVTKRGQDVALRCDPISGHVSLYWYRQALGQGPEFLTYFNYEAQQDKSGLPNDRFSAERPEGSISTLTIQRTEQRDSAMYRCASSLVGGANTGELFFGEGSRLTVL.